The clone carrying this T cell receptor beta chain was recorded only once. This sample is drawn from a study of OX40 agonist ivuxolimab in advanced cancers. Unmatched junction bases numbered 5, after V lost 4 bases and J lost 5 bases. The CDR3 runs 14 residues. Germline lookup yields CDR1 SEHNR and CDR2 FQNEAQ (reference sequence). Measured with immunoSEQ multiplex PCR; TCRdb has only the in-frame clones, and not every one. This table has 65,000 to 85,000 clones, 80% to 90% appearing once. The source is an adult with an advanced solid tumor such as melanoma, head and neck, liver or kidney cancer. V usage is TRBV7-9 and J usage is TRBJ1-1; TRBD1 aligns across 9 bases. Source: CD4+ or CD8+ T cells sorted from blood, taken in a trial of the OX40 agonist ivuxolimab. CDR3 sequence reads: CASSSGQGMTEAFF. The CDR3 bases are TGTGCCAGCAGCTCGGGACAGGGTATGACTGAAGCTTTCTTT.